Included here is one TCR beta chain sequence, with context. The antigen is undetermined. From germline, CDR1 is GTSNPN and CDR2 SVGIG (reference sequence). V shed 0 bases and J 7 bases; nucleotides not matched to a gene: 8. The CDR3 spans 15 residues. Construction of TCR beta libraries was performed using quantitative 5'-RACE with molecular barcodes. Via MiXCR, TCRdb re-called the 5' RACE reads, giving one row per CDR3 protein. This repertoire shows a few hundred thousand distinct CDR3 sequences, roughly 22% found once; its top ten account for over 10%. The data were obtained in a study of CD8 T cells in ankylosing spondylitis. Overall study results and limits: In ankylosing spondylitis patients, matched synovial fluid reportedly showed significant enrichment of disease-linked clones. Disease-associated clones were CD8+ and fairly uncommon in peripheral blood. A motif of several highly homologous TCR beta variants was seen as apparently characteristic of ankylosing spondylitis blood.

Sequenced input: blood, either unsorted or a sorted T cell fraction (not recorded which). The chain recombines TRBV30 with TRBJ2-7; 11 bases are a match to TRBD1. The sequence was obtained from a male donor with ankylosing spondylitis or in good health (not recorded which). The CDR3 nucleotides are TGTGCCTGGAGTGTAGGGACAGGGGGGTACGGGGAGCAGTACTTC. Translated: CAWSVGTGGYGEQYF.